This is a list of T cell receptor beta chains from one sample in a study of read filtering for tumor transcriptome and immune sequencing. MiXCR, applied by TCRdb to the reads, yields one record per CDR3 protein. The sample shows around 58,000 distinct CDR3 sequences, approximately 15% of them seen only once. The sequenced sample consisted of a population of CD138-negative cells sorted from bone marrow. The receptors come from a donor at least 40 years old with multiple myeloma. Each CDR3 is given with its conserved first and last residue. The D gene is left open where the match is weak. For some rows the clone size is stated as once, few or many, or as a class when expanded; others skip it.

>TRBJ2-7|-|TRBV9|many
CARQAPGGSYEQYF
TGTGCCAGGCAGGCCCCAGGGGGGTCCTACGAGCAGTACTTC
>TRBJ2-1|-|TRBV25-1|many
CASSRSRHGEQFF
TGTGCCAGCAGCAGATCTAGACATGGTGAGCAGTTCTTC
>TRBJ2-1|TRBD2|TRBV25-1|many
CASSLSGGLADNEQFF
TGTGCCAGCAGTTTGTCCGGGGGACTAGCGGACAATGAGCAGTTCTTC
>TRBJ2-4|-|TRBV12-3/TRBV12-4|many
CASSEHKTKNIQYF
TGTGCCAGCAGTGAACATAAGACCAAAAACATTCAGTACTTC
>TRBJ2-3|-|TRBV14|many
CASSQRGAGAHTDTQYF
TGTGCCAGCAGCCAACGGGGGGCCGGGGCCCACACAGATACGCAGTATTTT
>TRBJ1-1|-|TRBV5-1|many
CASSLLQTNTEAFF
TGCGCCAGCAGCTTGTTACAAACGAACACTGAAGCTTTCTTT
>TRBJ2-1|-|TRBV7-8|many
CASSFGGRSSYNEQFF
TGTGCCAGCAGCTTTGGAGGGCGGAGCTCCTACAATGAGCAGTTCTTC
>TRBJ1-5|TRBD1|TRBV20-1|many
CSARGQGGWSNQPQHF
TGCAGTGCCCGTGGACAGGGGGGATGGAGCAATCAGCCCCAGCATTTT
>TRBJ2-5|-|TRBV6-2/TRBV6-3|many
CASSYPWYF
TGTGCCAGCAGTTACCCTTGGTACTTC
>TRBJ1-4|-|TRBV2|few
CASSEAETTNEKLFF
TGTGCCAGCAGTGAAGCGGAAACAACTAATGAAAAACTGTTTTTT
>TRBJ2-1|-|TRBV20-1|-
CSARPYLALHEQFF
TGCAGTGCTCGACCATATCTAGCGCTCCATGAGCAGTTCTTC
>TRBJ2-1|TRBD2|TRBV20-1|many
CSARGGRVRYEQFF
TGCAGTGCTAGGGGCGGGAGGGTGAGGTATGAGCAGTTCTTC
>TRBJ1-1|TRBD1|TRBV28|few
CASSLWHRGSEAFF
TGTGCCAGCAGTTTATGGCACAGGGGTTCTGAAGCTTTCTTT
>TRBJ2-2|-|TRBV19|few
CASSIPGLGGGELFF
TGTGCCAGTAGTATACCCGGCCTAGGAGGCGGGGAGCTGTTTTTT
>TRBJ2-5|TRBD2|TRBV11-1|many
CASSLAPGGLQETQYF
TGTGCCAGCAGCTTAGCCCCGGGAGGGCTACAAGAGACCCAGTACTTC
>TRBJ2-7|TRBD1|TRBV11-3|many
CASSFFSPGQGAYEQYF
TGTGCCAGCAGCTTTTTTTCCCCGGGACAGGGGGCCTACGAGCAGTACTTC
>TRBJ2-1|TRBD1|TRBV7-9|few
CASSLGTGTWNEQFF
TGTGCCAGCAGCCTCGGGACAGGGACGTGGAATGAGCAGTTCTTC
>TRBJ2-3|TRBD2|TRBV20-1|many
CSARGDTSGRDRATDTQYF
TGCAGTGCTAGAGGAGATACTAGCGGGAGAGACCGGGCCACAGATACGCAGTATTTT
>TRBJ1-1|-|TRBV6-6|-
CASSYLAGAEAFF
TGTGCCAGCAGTTACTTGGCGGGAGCTGAAGCTTTCTTT
>TRBJ2-3|-|TRBV4-3|many
CASSQEVPKTRVPDTQYF
TGCGCCAGCAGCCAAGAGGTCCCCAAGACTAGGGTCCCAGATACGCAGTATTTT
>TRBJ2-5|-|TRBV5-6|-
CASSLAVLDQETQYF
TGTGCCAGCAGCTTGGCCGTACTAGACCAAGAGACCCAGTACTTC
>TRBJ1-1|TRBD1|TRBV7-9|many
CASSSWTGGAEAFF
TGTGCCAGCAGCTCGTGGACAGGGGGTGCTGAAGCTTTCTTT
>TRBJ2-7|TRBD2|TRBV11-2|many
CASSLVSGGLAGIHEQYF
TGTGCCAGCAGCTTAGTAAGCGGGGGACTAGCGGGAATCCACGAGCAGTACTTC
>TRBJ1-4|-|TRBV7-6|few
CASSLGGVEKLFF
TGTGCCAGCAGCTTAGGAGGAGTTGAAAAACTGTTTTTT
>TRBJ2-7|-|TRBV2|many
CASGGTGHSEQYF
TGTGCCAGCGGGGGGACGGGACACTCCGAGCAGTACTTC
>TRBJ1-1|TRBD1|TRBV3-1|many
CASSQAMGKGAQAFF
TGTGCCAGCAGCCAAGCCATGGGCAAGGGGGCCCAAGCTTTCTTT
>TRBJ2-3|TRBD1|TRBV7-2|many
CASSYSGTGSTDTQYF
TGTGCCAGCAGCTACTCCGGGACAGGGTCCACAGATACGCAGTATTTT
>TRBJ2-7|-|TRBV6-5|many
CATSRGLSFEQYF
TGTGCCACCTCCCGTGGCCTCAGCTTCGAGCAGTACTTC
>TRBJ2-7|-|TRBV19|many
CASSTRTAPYEQYF
TGTGCCAGTAGTACGCGGACAGCCCCCTACGAGCAGTACTTC
>TRBJ1-2|-|TRBV28|-
CASSLGGADYGYTF
TGTGCCAGCAGTTTAGGGGGGGCCGACTATGGCTACACCTTC
>TRBJ2-7|TRBD2|TRBV5-1|many
CASSSTSGNYEQYF
TGCGCCAGCAGCTCCACTAGCGGTAACTACGAGCAGTACTTC
>TRBJ2-6|TRBD1|TRBV4-3|few
CASSQRLGQGAGANVLTF
TGCGCCAGCAGCCAAAGATTGGGACAGGGGGCTGGGGCCAACGTCCTGACTTTC
>TRBJ2-5|TRBD1|TRBV5-1|many
CASSWTGHETQYF
TGCGCCAGCAGCTGGACAGGTCACGAGACCCAGTACTTC
>TRBJ2-1|TRBD2|TRBV20-1|many
CSARQRGGSSGSSYNEQFF
TGCAGTGCTAGACAGAGGGGGGGAAGTAGCGGGAGCTCCTACAATGAGCAGTTCTTC
>TRBJ2-1|-|TRBV7-9|many
CASSFSGTPYNEQFF
TGTGCCAGCAGCTTTTCCGGGACCCCCTACAATGAGCAGTTCTTC
>TRBJ2-1|TRBD1|TRBV7-9|-
CASSVQGVNEQFF
TGTGCCAGCAGCGTACAGGGGGTCAATGAGCAGTTCTTC
>TRBJ2-1|TRBD2|TRBV5-1|few
CASSSAGTNYNEQFF
TGCGCCAGCAGCTCAGCGGGGACTAACTACAATGAGCAGTTCTTC
>TRBJ2-1|-|TRBV20-1|few
CSARGLAGKQFF
TGCAGTGCTAGGGGGCTAGCAGGCAAGCAGTTCTTC
>TRBJ1-3|-|TRBV12-3/TRBV12-4|-
CASSSRARPGNTIYF
TGTGCCAGCAGTTCCAGAGCGCGGCCCGGAAACACCATATATTTT
>TRBJ2-1|-|TRBV7-9|many
CASSFRSPSRELGEQFF
TGTGCCAGCAGCTTCCGCTCCCCAAGCAGGGAGTTAGGTGAGCAGTTCTTC
>TRBJ1-1|TRBD1|TRBV29-1|-
CSVRQGWTEAFF
TGCAGCGTCAGACAGGGGTGGACTGAAGCTTTCTTT
>TRBJ2-1|-|TRBV5-8|many
CASSLFGTFGNEQFF
TGTGCCAGCAGCTTGTTCGGGACTTTTGGCAATGAGCAGTTCTTC
>TRBJ2-1|TRBD2|TRBV5-1|many
CASSLEAGEYNEQFF
TGCGCCAGCAGCTTGGAGGCGGGAGAGTACAATGAGCAGTTCTTC
>TRBJ2-7|-|TRBV7-2|-
CASSLDGASASYEQYF
TGTGCCAGCAGCTTAGATGGGGCTAGCGCCTCCTACGAGCAGTACTTC
>TRBJ2-1|-|TRBV5-1|many
CASRHRDLSYNEQFF
TGCGCCAGCCGCCACCGGGACCTCTCCTACAATGAGCAGTTCTTC
>TRBJ1-1|-|TRBV4-1|many
CASSQGAWNTEAFF
TGCGCCAGCAGCCAGGGGGCATGGAACACTGAAGCTTTCTTT